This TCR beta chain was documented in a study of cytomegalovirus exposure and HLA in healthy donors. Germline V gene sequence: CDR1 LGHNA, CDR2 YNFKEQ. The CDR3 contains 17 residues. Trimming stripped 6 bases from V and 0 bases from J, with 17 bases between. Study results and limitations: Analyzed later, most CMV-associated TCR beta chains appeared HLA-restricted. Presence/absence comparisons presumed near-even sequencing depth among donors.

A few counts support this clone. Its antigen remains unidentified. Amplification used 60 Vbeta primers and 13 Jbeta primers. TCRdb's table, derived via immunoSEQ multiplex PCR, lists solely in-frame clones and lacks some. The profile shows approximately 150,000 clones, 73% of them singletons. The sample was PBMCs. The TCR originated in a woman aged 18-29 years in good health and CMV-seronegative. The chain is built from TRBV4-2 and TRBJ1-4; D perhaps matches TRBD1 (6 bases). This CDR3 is CASSLGGQIATNEKLFF. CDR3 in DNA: TGTGCCAGCAGTTTAGGGGGACAAATTGCAACTAATGAAAAACTGTTTTTT.